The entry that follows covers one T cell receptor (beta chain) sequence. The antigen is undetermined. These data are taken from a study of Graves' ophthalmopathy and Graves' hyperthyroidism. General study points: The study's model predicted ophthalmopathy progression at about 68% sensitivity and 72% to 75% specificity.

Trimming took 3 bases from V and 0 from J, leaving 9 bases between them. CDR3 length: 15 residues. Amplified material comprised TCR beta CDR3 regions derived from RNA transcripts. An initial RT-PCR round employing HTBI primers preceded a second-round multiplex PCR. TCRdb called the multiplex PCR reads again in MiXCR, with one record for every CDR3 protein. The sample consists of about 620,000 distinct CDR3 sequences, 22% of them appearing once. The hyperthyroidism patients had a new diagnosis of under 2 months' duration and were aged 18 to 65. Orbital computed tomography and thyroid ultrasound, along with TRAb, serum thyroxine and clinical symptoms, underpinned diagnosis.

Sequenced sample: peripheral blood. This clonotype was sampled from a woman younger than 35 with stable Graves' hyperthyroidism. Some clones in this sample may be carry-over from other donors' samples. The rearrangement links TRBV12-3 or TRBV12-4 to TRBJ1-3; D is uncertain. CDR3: CASSFPGSSGNTIYF. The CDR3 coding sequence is TGTGCCAGCAGTTTCCCCGGGAGCTCTGGAAACACCATATATTTT.